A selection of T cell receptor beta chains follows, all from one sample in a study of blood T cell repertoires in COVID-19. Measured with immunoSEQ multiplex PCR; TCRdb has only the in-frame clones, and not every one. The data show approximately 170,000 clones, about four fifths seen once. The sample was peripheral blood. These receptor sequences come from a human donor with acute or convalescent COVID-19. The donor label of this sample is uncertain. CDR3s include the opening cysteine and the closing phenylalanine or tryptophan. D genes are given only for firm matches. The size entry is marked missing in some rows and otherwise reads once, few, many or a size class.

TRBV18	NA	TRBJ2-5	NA	CASSPGHQETQYF	TGTGCCAGCTCACCGGGACATCAAGAGACCCAGTACTTC
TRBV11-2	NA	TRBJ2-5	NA	CASSLFNGMQETQYF	TGTGCCAGCAGCTTATTTAACGGGATGCAAGAGACCCAGTACTTC
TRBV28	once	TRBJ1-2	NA	CASSWGDYGYTF	TGTGCCAGCAGTTGGGGGGACTATGGCTACACCTTC
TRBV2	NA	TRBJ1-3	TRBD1	CASRGTGGNTIYF	TGTGCCAGCAGGGGGACAGGTGGAAACACCATATATTTT
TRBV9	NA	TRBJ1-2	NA	CASKRSGAEGAYGYTF	TGTGCCAGCAAGCGTAGCGGGGCGGAGGGCGCCTATGGCTACACCTTC
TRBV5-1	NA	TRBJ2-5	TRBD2	CASSWRGEETQYF	TGCGCCAGCAGCTGGCGGGGGGAAGAGACCCAGTACTTC
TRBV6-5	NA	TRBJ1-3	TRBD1	CASTRQGSGNTIYF	TGTGCCAGCACCCGACAGGGGTCTGGAAACACCATATATTTT
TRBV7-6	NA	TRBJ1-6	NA	CASSLEAQTNSPLHF	TGTGCCAGCAGCTTAGAAGCACAGACTAATTCACCCCTCCACTTT
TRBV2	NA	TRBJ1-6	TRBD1	CASSLEQGAYNSPLHF	TGTGCCAGCAGTCTCGAACAGGGGGCATATAATTCACCCCTCCACTTT
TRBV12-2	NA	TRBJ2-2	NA	CASRLVFARGSGGELFF	NA
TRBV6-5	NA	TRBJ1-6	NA	CASMTAGRNSPLHF	TGTGCCAGCATGACTGCCGGCAGAAATTCACCCCTCCACTTT
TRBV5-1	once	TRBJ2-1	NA	CASSLSPRDEQFF	TGCGCCAGCAGCTTAAGTCCGAGGGATGAGCAGTTCTTC
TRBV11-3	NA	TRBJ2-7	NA	CASSYGYEQYF	TGTGCCAGCAGCTACGGCTACGAGCAGTACTTC
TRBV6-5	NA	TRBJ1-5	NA	CASSSPNQPQHF	TGTGCCAGCAGTTCCCCGAATCAGCCCCAGCATTTT
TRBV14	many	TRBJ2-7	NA	CASSQGGSGSYEQYF	TGTGCCAGCAGCCAAGGGGGTAGCGGCTCCTACGAGCAGTACTTC
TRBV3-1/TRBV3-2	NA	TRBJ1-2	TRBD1	CASSPFQGVSIYGYTF	TGTGCCAGCAGCCCGTTTCAGGGGGTCTCTATCTATGGCTACACCTTC
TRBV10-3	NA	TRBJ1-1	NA	CAISGARGPSQNTEAFF	TGTGCCATCAGTGGGGCACGGGGTCCGTCTCAGAACACTGAAGCTTTCTTT
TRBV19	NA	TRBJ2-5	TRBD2	CASSASSGRDVTQYF	TGTGCCAGTAGTGCGTCTAGCGGGAGGGACGTTACCCAGTACTTC
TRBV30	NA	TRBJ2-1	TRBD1	CAWSWTGNYNEQFF	TGTGCCTGGAGCTGGACAGGGAATTACAATGAGCAGTTCTTC
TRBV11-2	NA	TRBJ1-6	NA	CASSLESGGNSPLHF	TGTGCCAGCAGCTTAGAATCCGGGGGGAATTCACCCCTCCACTTT
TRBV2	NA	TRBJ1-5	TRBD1	CASRGTGGNQPQHF	TGTGCCAGCAGAGGGACAGGGGGCAATCAGCCCCAGCATTTT
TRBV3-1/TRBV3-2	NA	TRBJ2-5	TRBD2	CASSIRTSGGSETQYF	TGTGCCAGCAGCATCAGGACTAGCGGGGGTTCGGAGACCCAGTACTTC
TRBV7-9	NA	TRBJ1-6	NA	CASSNGKGNSPLHF	TGTGCCAGCAGCAATGGGAAGGGGAATTCACCCCTCCACTTT
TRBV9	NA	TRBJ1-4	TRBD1	CASSPGQGRNEKLFF	TGTGCCAGCAGCCCGGGACAGGGACGTAATGAAAAACTGTTTTTT
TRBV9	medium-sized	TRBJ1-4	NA	CASSVEAGSNEKLFF	TGTGCCAGCAGCGTAGAAGCGGGGTCTAATGAAAAACTGTTTTTT
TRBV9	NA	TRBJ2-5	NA	CASSLQGGSETQYF	TGTGCCAGCAGCTTACAGGGGGGGAGCGAGACCCAGTACTTC
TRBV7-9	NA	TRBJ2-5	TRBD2	CASSRTSGGQYQETQYF	TGTGCCAGCAGCAGGACTAGCGGGGGCCAGTACCAAGAGACCCAGTACTTC
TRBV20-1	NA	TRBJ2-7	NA	CSASPRQEQYF	TGCAGTGCCAGCCCTCGACAGGAGCAGTACTTC
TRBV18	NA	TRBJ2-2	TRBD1	CASSRSGTADTGELFF	TGTGCCAGCTCACGATCCGGGACAGCGGACACCGGGGAGCTGTTTTTT
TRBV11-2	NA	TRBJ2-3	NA	CASSLTSGLTDTQYF	TGTGCCAGCAGCTTGACCAGCGGGCTTACAGATACGCAGTATTTT
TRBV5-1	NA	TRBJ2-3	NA	CASSLGRGSTDTQYF	TGCGCCAGCAGCCTCGGACGGGGGAGCACAGATACGCAGTATTTT
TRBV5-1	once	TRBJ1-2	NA	CASSVGQGLSYTF	TGCGCCAGCAGCGTGGGGCAGGGGTTGAGCTACACCTTC
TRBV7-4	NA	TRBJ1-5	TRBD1	CASSVPGTVPYQPQHF	TGTGCCAGCAGCGTCCCCGGGACAGTACCGTATCAGCCCCAGCATTTT
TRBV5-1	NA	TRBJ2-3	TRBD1	CASSLSGTGGFNTDTQYF	TGCGCCAGCAGCCTTTCCGGGACAGGGGGCTTCAACACAGATACGCAGTATTTT
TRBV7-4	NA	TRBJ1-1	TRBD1	CASSCGGQGSEAFF	TGTGCCAGCAGCTGCGGTGGACAGGGAAGTGAAGCTTTCTTT
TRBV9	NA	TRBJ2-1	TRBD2	CASSVQSGGNHNEQFF	TGTGCCAGCAGCGTTCAAAGCGGGGGGAACCACAATGAGCAGTTCTTC
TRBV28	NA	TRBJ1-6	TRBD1	CASRAQGEGGRSPLHF	TGTGCCAGCAGGGCACAGGGGGAAGGAGGACGATCACCCCTCCACTTT
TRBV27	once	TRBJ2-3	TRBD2	CASSPAGYTDTQYF	TGTGCCAGCAGTCCAGCGGGGTACACAGATACGCAGTATTTT
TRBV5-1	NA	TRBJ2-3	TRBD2	CASSLGLAGGLMTDTQYF	TGCGCCAGCAGCTTGGGGCTAGCGGGGGGGCTAATGACAGATACGCAGTATTTT
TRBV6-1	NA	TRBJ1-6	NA	CASSEGGISVHF	TGTGCCAGCAGTGAAGGCGGGATATCAGTCCACTTT
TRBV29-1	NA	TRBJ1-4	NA	CSVGDSGDNEKLFF	TGCAGCGTTGGGGACTCGGGGGATAATGAAAAACTGTTTTTT
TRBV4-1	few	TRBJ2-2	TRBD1	CASSDRGNTGELFF	TGCGCCAGCAGTGACAGGGGGAACACCGGGGAGCTGTTTTTT
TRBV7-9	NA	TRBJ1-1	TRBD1	CASSLQGGTTTEAFF	TGTGCCAGCAGCTTACAGGGGGGCACGACCACTGAAGCTTTCTTT
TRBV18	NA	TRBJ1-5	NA	CASSPEGLSNQPQHF	TGTGCCAGCTCACCAGAGGGACTTAGCAATCAGCCCCAGCATTTT
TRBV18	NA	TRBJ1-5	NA	CASSLDSSLSSNQPQHF	TGTGCCAGCTCATTAGACAGCTCTCTCTCAAGCAATCAGCCCCAGCATTTT
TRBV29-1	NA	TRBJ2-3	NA	CSVRQGTDTQYF	TGCAGCGTACGGCAGGGCACAGATACGCAGTATTTT